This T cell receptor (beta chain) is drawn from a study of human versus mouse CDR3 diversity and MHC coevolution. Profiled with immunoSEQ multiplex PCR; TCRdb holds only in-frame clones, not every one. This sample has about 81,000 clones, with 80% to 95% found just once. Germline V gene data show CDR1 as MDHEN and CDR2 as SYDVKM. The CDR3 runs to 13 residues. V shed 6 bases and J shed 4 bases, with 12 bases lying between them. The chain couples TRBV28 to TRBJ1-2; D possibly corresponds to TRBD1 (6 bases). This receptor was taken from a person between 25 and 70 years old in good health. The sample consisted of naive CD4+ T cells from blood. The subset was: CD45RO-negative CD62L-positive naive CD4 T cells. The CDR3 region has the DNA TGTGCCAGCAGACGAGGACAGAGCTATGGCTACACCTTC. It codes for CASRRGQSYGYTF.